The present entry profiles one T cell receptor (beta chain) with its context. During construction of the library, unique molecular identifiers were attached to individual cDNA molecules for quantitative, reproducible TCR counting. TCRdb independently ran MiXCR on the RACE reads; one entry per CDR3 protein. The sample includes about 68,000 distinct CDR3 sequences, 9.5% to 12% seen only once; the top ten take 4.5% to 6.5%. Trimming left V 3 bases short and J 3 bases short, with 6 bases between. The CDR3 consists of 12 residues. Germline CDR1 and CDR2: MDHEN and SYDVKM. This entry is derived from a study of human T cells and chemical hapten exposure. Time point in this sample: pre-sensitization, week 0. The treatment was: therapeutic diphenylcyclopropenone sensitization with weekly scalp DPC. At patch-test visits, sampling came before the patch test.

Sequenced material: whole blood, taken in connection with sensitization to the hapten diphenylcyclopropenone (DPC). This sequence joins TRBV28 and TRBJ2-7, with D unresolved. The sequence came from a woman between 45 and 65 years old with alopecia areata. Some clones in this sample may be carry-over from other donors' samples. As DNA, the CDR3 is TGTGCCAGCAGTTTGAGACACTACGAGCAGTACTTC. Protein sequence: CASSLRHYEQYF.